The 8 T cell receptor beta chains listed next were all sequenced from one sample in a study of CD8 T cells in ankylosing spondylitis (dated by TCRdb to the late 2010s). What the authors observed across the whole study: Blood from ankylosing spondylitis patients appeared to be characterized by a TCR beta motif made up of several highly homologous amino acid variants.

Library prep was done by 5' RACE. Sequenced on an Illumina HiSeq 2500. TCRdb took the public reads, trimmed them with fastp at Q25, ran MiXCR for clone calling and kept in-frame beta chains. Rows with a matching CDR3 protein are joined into one entry that keeps the most common DNA and genes. The sample has about 700,000 distinct CDR3 sequences on record, around 17% of them singletons. The ten biggest clones cover about a fifth of the sample. Their antigen targets remain unknown. What was sequenced was blood, either unsorted or a sorted T cell fraction (not recorded which). All receptors come from a male donor with ankylosing spondylitis.

The genes are TRBV11-2 and TRBJ2-7, with D tentatively TRBD2 (5 bases). The CDR3 consists of 15 residues. The V gene's germline CDR1 is SGHAT and CDR2 FQNNGV. Trimming stripped 1 base from V and 3 bases from J, with 13 bases between. CDR3 in amino acids: CASSLGADGIYEQYF. CDR3 nucleotides: TGTGCCAGCAGCTTAGGAGCGGATGGGATCTACGAGCAGTACTTC.

This chain joins TRBV29-1 and TRBJ1-2; the match to TRBD1 covers 9 bases. The V segment lost 6 bases and the J segment 6 bases; nucleotides outside the gene matches: 2. The CDR3 spans 11 residues. CDR1 and CDR2 from the germline V gene are SQVTM and ANQGSEA. The CDR3, as DNA: TGCAGCGTGAGGACAGGGGATGGCTACACCTTC. Residues: CSVRTGDGYTF.

This chain joins TRBV12-3 or TRBV12-4 and TRBJ2-1; TRBD1 matches 8 bases. V lost 5 bases to trimming and J lost 6 bases; unmatched junction nucleotides: 6. The CDR3 has 14 residues. The DNA for the CDR3 is TGTGCCAGCAGTAGCCCGGGACAGGTCAATGAGCAGTTCTTC. This translates into CASSSPGQVNEQFF.

This chain links TRBV5-1 with TRBJ1-1, with D possibly TRBD1 on 6 matching bases. The V end was cut by 4 bases, the J end by 6 bases, with 19 bases between. The germline CDR1 and CDR2 sequences are SGHRS and YFSETQ. CDR3 length equals 15 residues. DNA of the CDR3: TGCGCCAGCAGCGGGACGGGGGGCGCACCTTCTGAAGCTTTCTTT. Protein: CASSGTGGAPSEAFF.

The chain recombines TRBV12-3 or TRBV12-4 with TRBJ1-1, with D perhaps TRBD1 (5 bases). Deletions cut 6 bases from V and 10 bases from J, with 15 bases between. The CDR3 is 12 amino acids. As DNA, the CDR3 is TGTGCCAGCAGACCGGGACCCCGTAGAGCTTTCTTT. Amino acids: CASRPGPRRAFF.

This chain connects TRBV27 to TRBJ2-7, with TRBD1 identical over 8 bases. The CDR3 loop spans 14 amino acids. The germline gives CDR1 MNHEY, CDR2 SMNVEV (reference sequence). Trimming at V came to 3 bases and at J to 5 bases, leaving 6 bases not matched to a gene. CDR3 in DNA: TGTGCCAGCAGTTTTGGCAGGGGGCTCCACGAGCAGTACTTC. Translated, it gives CASSFGRGLHEQYF.

The chain has TRBV2 and TRBJ1-5; D is unresolved. Germline loops: CDR1 SNHLY, CDR2 FYNNEI. The CDR3 is made up of 15 amino acids. V shed 3 bases and J shed 0 bases, with 9 bases lying between them. CDR3: CASSEGGYSNQPQHF. Here the CDR3 DNA reads TGTGCCAGCAGTGAGGGTGGTTATAGCAATCAGCCCCAGCATTTT. Filled out from reference TRBV2 and TRBJ1-5, the complete variable domain reads EPEVTQTPSHQVTQMGQEVILRCVPISNHLYFYWYRQILGQKVEFLVSFYNNEISEKSEIFDDQFSVERPDGSNFTLKIRSTKLEDSAMYFCASSEGGYSNQPQHFGDGTRLSIL.

The chain carries TRBV4-1 and TRBJ1-2; no clear D. Trimming took off 0 bases at V and 0 bases at J, with 11 bases between the two ends. The germline V gene encodes CDR1 MGHRA and CDR2 YSYEKL. This CDR3 region has 16 residues. In nucleotides, the CDR3 is TGCGCCAGCAGCCAAGAACGGGGAGTTTCTAACTATGGCTACACCTTC. Translation gives CASSQERGVSNYGYTF.